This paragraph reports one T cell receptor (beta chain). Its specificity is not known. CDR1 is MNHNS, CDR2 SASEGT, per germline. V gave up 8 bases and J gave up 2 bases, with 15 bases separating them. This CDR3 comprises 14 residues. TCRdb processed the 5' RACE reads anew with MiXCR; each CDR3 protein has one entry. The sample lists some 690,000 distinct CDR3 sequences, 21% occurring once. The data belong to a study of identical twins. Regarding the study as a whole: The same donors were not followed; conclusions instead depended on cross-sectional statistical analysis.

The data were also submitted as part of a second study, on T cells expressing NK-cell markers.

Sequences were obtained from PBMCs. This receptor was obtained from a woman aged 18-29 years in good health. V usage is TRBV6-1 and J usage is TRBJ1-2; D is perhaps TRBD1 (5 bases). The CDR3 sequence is CASGNQGLNYGYTF. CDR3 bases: TGTGCCAGCGGGAACCAGGGATTAAACTATGGCTACACCTTC.